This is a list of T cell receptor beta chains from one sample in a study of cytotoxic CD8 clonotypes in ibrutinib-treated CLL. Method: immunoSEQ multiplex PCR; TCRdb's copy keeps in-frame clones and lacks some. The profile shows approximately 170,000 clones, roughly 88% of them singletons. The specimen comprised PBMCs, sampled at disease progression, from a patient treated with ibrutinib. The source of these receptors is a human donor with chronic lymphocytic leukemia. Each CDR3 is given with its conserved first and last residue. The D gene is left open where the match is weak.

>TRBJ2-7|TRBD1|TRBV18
CASSPPDRGGDEQYF
TGTGCCAGCTCACCACCCGACAGGGGCGGGGACGAGCAGTACTTC
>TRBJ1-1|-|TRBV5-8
CASSLVWQGWTEAFF
TGTGCCAGCAGCTTGGTCTGGCAGGGCTGGACTGAAGCTTTCTTT
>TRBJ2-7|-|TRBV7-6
CASSLLGGGEQYF
TGTGCCAGCAGCTTACTCGGGGGAGGCGAGCAGTACTTC
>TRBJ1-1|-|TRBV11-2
CASSARQNRLVYEAFF
TGTGCCAGCAGCGCAAGACAAAACCGACTAGTATATGAAGCTTTCTTT
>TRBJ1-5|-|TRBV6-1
CASSVSRGSNQPQHF
TGTGCCAGCAGTGTATCGAGGGGAAGCAATCAGCCCCAGCATTTT
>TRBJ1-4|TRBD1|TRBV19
CASSNPMDRGRVGNEKLFF
TGTGCCAGTAGTAACCCCATGGACAGGGGGCGGGTCGGGAATGAAAAACTGTTTTTT
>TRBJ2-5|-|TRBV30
CAWSFGRQETQYF
TGTGCCTGGAGTTTTGGCCGCCAAGAGACCCAGTACTTC
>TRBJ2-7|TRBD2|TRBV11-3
CASSLTSGVYEQYF
TGTGCCAGCAGCTTAACTAGCGGGGTCTACGAGCAGTACTTC
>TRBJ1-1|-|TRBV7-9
CASSLALGPPGTEAFF
TGTGCCAGCAGCTTAGCGTTGGGACCGCCGGGGACTGAAGCTTTCTTT
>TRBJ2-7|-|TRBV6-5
CASRVQESYEQYF
TGTGCCAGCAGGGTACAGGAGTCCTACGAGCAGTACTTC
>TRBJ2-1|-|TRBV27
CASSLSGGAYNEQFF
TGTGCCAGCAGTTTATCGGGTGGGGCTTACAATGAGCAGTTCTTC
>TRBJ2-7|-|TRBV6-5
CASGLGEQYF
TGTGCCAGCGGACTCGGCGAGCAGTACTTC
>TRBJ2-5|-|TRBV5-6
CASSRTGPQETQYF
TGTGCCAGCAGCCGTACCGGGCCCCAAGAGACCCAGTACTTC
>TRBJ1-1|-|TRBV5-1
CASSLASVRGTEAFF
TGCGCCAGCAGCTTGGCTAGTGTCCGAGGCACTGAAGCTTTCTTT